These T cell receptor beta chains were read from a single sample in a study of blood T cells in healthy people across ages. TCRdb re-derived calls from the 5' RACE reads in MiXCR, one entry per CDR3 protein. This table holds more than 700,000 distinct CDR3 sequences, about 53% found once. The sequenced sample was blood. These receptors originate from an elderly man in good health. The CDR3 runs from the conserved cysteine through the conserved F or W. Each record gives: J gene, D gene, V gene, clone size, CDR3 DNA, CDR3 protein. D genes are given only for firm matches. Rows give clone size only sometimes, using once, few, many, or a class for an expanded clone.

>TRBJ2-5|NA|TRBV5-4|few
TGTGCCAGCAGCTTGGAGGGGAAGACCCAGTACTTC
CASSLEGKTQYF
>TRBJ2-1|TRBD2|TRBV20-1|once
TGCAGTGCAAAGGGGACTAGCCTGGGGAATGAGCAGTTCTTC
CSAKGTSLGNEQFF
>TRBJ2-7|TRBD1|TRBV5-1|NA
TGCGCCAGCAGCTCGGGACAGGAGGCTACCTACGAGCAGTACTTC
CASSSGQEATYEQYF
>TRBJ1-2|NA|TRBV6-2/TRBV6-3|few
TGTGCCGGCAGTTACTCTAGAGGACAGTCTAACTATGGCTACACCTTC
CAGSYSRGQSNYGYTF
>TRBJ1-2|TRBD1|TRBV3-1|NA
TGTGCCAGCAGCCGAGAGGGACAGGGGGCCCATGGCTACACCTTC
CASSREGQGAHGYTF
>TRBJ1-5|NA|TRBV21-1|NA
TGTGCCAGCAGCAATGGATCCCGCCATGTTCAGCCCCAGCATTTT
CASSNGSRHVQPQHF
>TRBJ2-3|NA|TRBV6-1|NA
TGTGCCACCTTGAACTGGGGGTGGTACACAGATACGCAGTATTTT
CATLNWGWYTDTQYF
>TRBJ2-5|NA|TRBV7-2|NA
TGTGCCAGCGGCTTGCGACGCGGGAAAGAGACCCAGTACTTC
CASGLRRGKETQYF
>TRBJ2-7|NA|TRBV7-2|NA
TGTGCCAGCAGCTTCTCCCCCGAGGCCGTGGGGCACGAGCAGTACTTC
CASSFSPEAVGHEQYF
>TRBJ2-1|NA|TRBV10-3|NA
TGTGCCACCCAAAGCTCGGATGGGCAGTTCTTC
CATQSSDGQFF
>TRBJ2-5|NA|TRBV7-9|few
TGTGCCAGCAGCTTTACAACTTACCAAGAGACCCAGTACTTC
CASSFTTYQETQYF
>TRBJ2-3|TRBD2|TRBV4-2|few
TGTGCCAGCAGCCAACACATAGCGGGAGGACCCACAGATACGCAGTATTTT
CASSQHIAGGPTDTQYF
>TRBJ1-1|TRBD1|TRBV6-6|NA
TGTGCCAGTCGACAGGGGCGATTGAACACTGAAGCTTTCTTT
CASRQGRLNTEAFF
>TRBJ2-7|TRBD2|TRBV20-1|NA
TGCAGTGCTAGAGTAGCGGGAGGGAGGTACTACGAGCAGTACTTC
CSARVAGGRYYEQYF
>TRBJ2-2|NA|TRBV10-3|few
TGTGCCATCAGTGAGTCGACTAGTGGTATCGGGGAGCTGTTTTTT
CAISESTSGIGELFF
>TRBJ2-7|TRBD2|TRBV3-1|NA
TGTGCCAGCAGCCAAGTTCTAGCGGGAATCTCCTACGAGCAGTACTTC
CASSQVLAGISYEQYF
>TRBJ1-2|NA|TRBV20-1|few
TGCAGTGCTAAGGCCCTTCTTGACTATGGCTACACCTTC
CSAKALLDYGYTF
>TRBJ1-2|NA|TRBV5-6|NA
TGTGCCAGCAGCGTGGTAGGGATCAACTATGGCTACACCTTC
CASSVVGINYGYTF
>TRBJ1-1|NA|TRBV9|NA
TGTGCCAGCAGCGTAGCTTTTGACAGCCCCACTGAAGCTTTCTTT
CASSVAFDSPTEAFF
>TRBJ2-3|NA|TRBV7-9|NA
TGTGCCAGCAGCTTAGTGCCTAGTGGATACGCGTATTTT
CASSLVPSGYAYF
>TRBJ2-7|NA|TRBV18|NA
TGTGCCAGCTCACAACAGGGTACCTACGAGCAGCACTTC
CASSQQGTYEQHF
>TRBJ2-1|NA|TRBV6-5|NA
TGTGCCAGCAGTTACGTCGGCTCCTACAATGAGCAGTTCTTC
CASSYVGSYNEQFF
>TRBJ2-7|TRBD1|TRBV7-2|NA
TGTGCCAGCAGACTTACAGGGGGCCTGAACGAGCAGTACTTC
CASRLTGGLNEQYF
>TRBJ2-3|TRBD2|TRBV7-2|few
TGTGCCAGCAGCTTCGCGGGAGGGCCAGATACGCAGTATTTT
CASSFAGGPDTQYF
>TRBJ2-7|NA|TRBV3-1|few
TGTGCCAGCAGCCAAGCGCCGCTCTACGAGCAGTACTTC
CASSQAPLYEQYF
>TRBJ2-3|NA|TRBV7-3|once
TGTGCCAGCACCACTAGGCCGCGCTTCACAGATACGCAGTATTTT
CASTTRPRFTDTQYF
>TRBJ1-2|NA|TRBV7-2|NA
TGTGCCAGCAGCTTAGGAGTGGCTGGGAGCTATGGCTACACCTTC
CASSLGVAGSYGYTF
>TRBJ2-6|NA|TRBV2|once
TGTGCCAGCAGGCGGGACACTGGGGCCAACGTCCTGACTTTC
CASRRDTGANVLTF
>TRBJ2-1|TRBD1|TRBV9|NA
TGTGCCAGCAGCTCAATTTCGGATGACAGGGGTGCAAATGAGCAGTTCTTC
CASSSISDDRGANEQFF
>TRBJ2-7|TRBD1|TRBV9|few
TGTGCCAGCAGCGTAGCCGGGACAGTGATAGACGAGCAGTACTTC
CASSVAGTVIDEQYF
>TRBJ2-7|TRBD2|TRBV12-3/TRBV12-4|few
TGTGCCAGCACCCAGGGGAGCGGGAGCTCCTACGAGCAGTACTTC
CASTQGSGSSYEQYF
>TRBJ1-5|NA|TRBV2|NA
TGTGCCAGCAGTGCCTTAACAGGGAGCCAGCCCCAGCATTTT
CASSALTGSQPQHF
>TRBJ2-5|NA|TRBV7-3|NA
TGTGCCAGCAGCTCCCCGGGTCCCCAGTACTTC
CASSSPGPQYF
>TRBJ2-1|TRBD2|TRBV5-8|NA
TGTGCCAGCGGAGCCGGGACTAGCGGGACCTGGCATGAGCAGTTCTTC
CASGAGTSGTWHEQFF
>TRBJ2-1|NA|TRBV5-1|once
TGCGCCAGCAGCTTGTTGAGCATAGGGAGCAGAGGTGAGCAGTTCTTC
CASSLLSIGSRGEQFF
>TRBJ2-4|NA|TRBV6-5|few
TGTGCCAGCAGTTACTCGCGCCAAAACATTCAGTACTTC
CASSYSRQNIQYF
>TRBJ2-5|NA|TRBV5-1|few
TGCGCCAGCAGCCCCGGACAGCAAGTACGGGAGACCCAGTACTTC
CASSPGQQVRETQYF
>TRBJ1-2|TRBD1|TRBV12-3/TRBV12-4|NA
TGTGCCAGCAGTCCGGCAGACAGGGGATGGGGCTACACCTTC
CASSPADRGWGYTF
>TRBJ2-7|NA|TRBV7-9|many
TGTGCCAGCAGCGTCGGGGCTAGCGTCGAGCAGTACTTC
CASSVGASVEQYF
>TRBJ2-1|NA|TRBV12-3/TRBV12-4|NA
TGTGCCAGCACCCAGGGGTACAATGAGCAGTTCTTC
CASTQGYNEQFF
>TRBJ1-2|NA|TRBV10-2|NA
TGCGCCAGCAGTGAGGTCCCGGGGTATGGCTACACCTTC
CASSEVPGYGYTF
>TRBJ2-1|TRBD2|TRBV7-6|NA
TGTGCCAGCAGCTTAGCGGGAGGGTTCAATGAGCAGTTCTTC
CASSLAGGFNEQFF
>TRBJ2-3|NA|TRBV24-1|NA
TGTGCCGCCGGTAGACAGTATACAGATACGCAGTATTTT
CAAGRQYTDTQYF
>TRBJ1-2|TRBD1|TRBV29-1|few
TGCAGCGTTCTCTACTCAGACAGGGAAACTAACTATGGCTACACCTTC
CSVLYSDRETNYGYTF
>TRBJ2-7|TRBD2|TRBV7-2|NA
TGTGCCAGCAGCGATAGCGGGAGGAGCTCCTACGAGCAGTACTTC
CASSDSGRSSYEQYF
>TRBJ2-5|NA|TRBV20-1|NA
TGCAGTGCTGGGGGAAGGGACACGAACCAAGAGACCCAGTACTTC
CSAGGRDTNQETQYF
>TRBJ2-1|TRBD1|TRBV24-1|few
TGTGCCACCAGTGATTTGAACTCCGGGACAGGCTTCAATGAGCAGTTCTTC
CATSDLNSGTGFNEQFF
>TRBJ1-4|NA|TRBV20-1|NA
TGCAGTGCCCCACTGGCAGGGGCAACTAATGAAAAACTGTTTTTT
CSAPLAGATNEKLFF
>TRBJ1-2|TRBD1|TRBV20-1|NA
TGCAGTGCTAGGGGGACAGCCTATGGCTACACCTTC
CSARGTAYGYTF
>TRBJ1-4|TRBD1|TRBV20-1|NA
TGCAGTTCTATGGAGGGGGCGGGGGAAAAACTGTTTTTT
CSSMEGAGEKLFF
>TRBJ2-3|TRBD2|TRBV2|NA
TGTGCCAGCAGTAACCTCGGACTAGCGGAGCACAGATACGCGTATTTT
CASSNLGLAEHRYAYF
>TRBJ2-6|NA|TRBV6-1|NA
TGTGCCAGCAATACAGGGACAACTGGGGCCAACGTCCTGACTTTC
CASNTGTTGANVLTF
>TRBJ2-7|NA|TRBV21-1|NA
TGTGCCAGCAGCCACCGAGACAGCTGGTCCTACGAGCAGTACTTC
CASSHRDSWSYEQYF
>TRBJ2-7|TRBD2|TRBV4-2|once
TGTGCCAGCAGCCATCCCAGACTAGAGACTAGCGGATCCACCTACGAGCAGTACTTC
CASSHPRLETSGSTYEQYF
>TRBJ2-6|TRBD2|TRBV10-3|few
TGTGCCATCCGGGGGGGCATTTTGGGGGCCAACGTCCTGACTTTC
CAIRGGILGANVLTF
>TRBJ2-3|TRBD1|TRBV11-2|NA
TGTGCCAGCATCGTAACAGGGGCGAAGTTCACAGATACGCAGTATTTT
CASIVTGAKFTDTQYF
>TRBJ1-6|TRBD1|TRBV5-1|NA
TGCGCCAGCAGCATTGACAGGGTCTATAATTCACCCCTCCACTTT
CASSIDRVYNSPLHF
>TRBJ1-2|NA|TRBV7-8|NA
TGTGCCAGCAGCTCCCAAGCGGCCCAGCCAAGCTATGGCTACACCTTC
CASSSQAAQPSYGYTF
>TRBJ2-4|TRBD2|TRBV29-1|many
TGCAGCGTCGCTGCAGGGCGGGAGCAGTACTTC
CSVAAGREQYF
>TRBJ2-7|TRBD2|TRBV6-5|NA
TGTGCCAGCAGTGTCCCTGGGGGGGGCGAGCAGTACTTC
CASSVPGGGEQYF